This T cell receptor beta chain was captured in a study of monozygotic twins with cystic fibrosis. Only in-frame clones appear in the TCRdb table, and some are missing; sequencing was by immunoSEQ multiplex PCR. The table lists roughly 24,000 clones, approximately 97% of them singletons. CDR3 length equals 16 residues. Trimming removed 2 bases from V and 4 bases from J; junction bases left unmatched: 4. CDR1 MGHRA and CDR2 YSYEKL come from the germline V gene. Study-wide points: Co-twins had the most similar V usage for 13 of 16 pairs, J for 8.

Worth noting for this clone: Antigen: not known.

The gene calls are TRBV4-1 and TRBJ2-7, with 14 bases matching TRBD2. The specimen sequenced was blood. This clonotype originated in a girl aged 10-17 years with cystic fibrosis. The chain's CDR3 is CASSQRLAGGFYEQYF. In DNA form, the CDR3 reads TGCGCCAGCAGCCAAAGACTAGCGGGAGGGTTTTACGAGCAGTACTTC.